Below, one T cell receptor beta chain is given with its context. Its matching antigen is unknown. The CDR3 contains 11 residues. Germline-derived CDR1 and CDR2 are SQVTM and ANQGSEA. V lost 8 bases and J lost 3, with 8 bases in between. This entry is derived from a study of T cell responses to AZD1222 COVID-19 vaccine. TCRdb's copy holds only in-frame clones and misses some; the assay was immunoSEQ multiplex PCR. The top ten clones hold about 4.1% of a sample with some 120,000 clones, 90% of them seen once. Study-wide results and caveats: Among AZD1222 vaccinees, only 5 to 7 were seropositive at baseline. Reportedly, nearly half the spike-specific TCRs target unmutated variant regions. In a largely white British group with more females than males, clonal diversity was possibly underestimated. Vaccine-associated CD4 TCRs spanned spike, dominant at 160-218 and 743-854.

The material sequenced was peripheral blood, taken on day 0 of MenACWY control vaccination. This receptor was obtained from an adult in good health. The chain links TRBV29-1 to TRBJ2-1; D remains ambiguous. The CDR3 coding sequence is TGCAGCTCCTGGGTCTACAATGAGCAGTTCTTC. Translated, it gives CSSWVYNEQFF.